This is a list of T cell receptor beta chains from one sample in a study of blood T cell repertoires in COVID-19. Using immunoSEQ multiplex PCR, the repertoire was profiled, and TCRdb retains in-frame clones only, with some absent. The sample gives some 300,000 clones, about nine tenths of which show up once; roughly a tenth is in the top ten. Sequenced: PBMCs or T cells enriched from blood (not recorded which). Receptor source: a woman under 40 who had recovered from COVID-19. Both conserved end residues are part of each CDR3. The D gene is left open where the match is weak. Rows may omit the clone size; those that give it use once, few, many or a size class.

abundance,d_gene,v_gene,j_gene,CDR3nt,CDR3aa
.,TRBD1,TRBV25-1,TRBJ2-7,TGTGCCAGCAGTGACAAGACAGGGTGGTGGGAGCAGTACTTC,CASSDKTGWWEQYF
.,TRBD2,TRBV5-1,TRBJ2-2,TGCGCCAGCAGCTTACGCGCCAAGACTAGCGGGACCACCACCGGGGAGCTGTTTTTT,CASSLRAKTSGTTTGELFF
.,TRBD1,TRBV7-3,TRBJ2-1,TGTGCCAGCAGCTTTGGACAGGGCCACGCTGAGCAGTTCTTC,CASSFGQGHAEQFF
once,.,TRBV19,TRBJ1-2,TGTGCCAGTAGTATGAATGGGAGAACGGCTAACTATGGCTACACCTTC,CASSMNGRTANYGYTF
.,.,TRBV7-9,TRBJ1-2,TGTGCCAGCAGCTTATCTGGCAAGGAGAGTGGCTACACCTTC,CASSLSGKESGYTF
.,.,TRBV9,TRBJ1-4,TGTGCCAGCAGCCCTACAGGGATGGATGAAAAACTGTTTTTT,CASSPTGMDEKLFF
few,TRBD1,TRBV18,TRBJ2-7,TGTGCCAGCTCATTACAGGGGGCTGAAGAGCAGTACTTC,CASSLQGAEEQYF
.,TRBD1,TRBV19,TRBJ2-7,TGTGCCAGTAAAGGACAGGGCCCCTTCTACGAGCAGTACTTC,CASKGQGPFYEQYF
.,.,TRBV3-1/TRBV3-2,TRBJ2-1,TGTGCCAGCAGCCGGAGCCGGAGCTCCTACAATGAGCAGTTCTTC,CASSRSRSSYNEQFF
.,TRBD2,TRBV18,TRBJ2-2,TGTGCCAGCTCACCAGGGACTAGCGGGGGAACCGGGGAGCTGTTTTTT,CASSPGTSGGTGELFF
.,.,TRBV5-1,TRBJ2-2,TGCGCCAGCAGCTTTACGGGACAGGAGCTGTTTTTT,CASSFTGQELFF
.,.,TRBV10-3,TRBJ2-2,TGTGCCATCAGTGAAATGTCCCAGAACACCGGGGAGCTGTTTTTT,CAISEMSQNTGELFF
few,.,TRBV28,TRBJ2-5,TGTGCCAGCAGTCTACTCTTGGAGACCCAGTACTTC,CASSLLLETQYF
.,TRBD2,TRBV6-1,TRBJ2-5,TGTGCCAGCAGTGAGACTAGCGGGAGGGCCGTTTACAAGACCCAGTACTTC,CASSETSGRAVYKTQYF
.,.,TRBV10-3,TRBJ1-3,TGTGCCACCCGCACCGGGGGAGGGGTATCTGGAAACACCATATATTTT,CATRTGGGVSGNTIYF
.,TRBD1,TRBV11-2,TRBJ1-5,TGTGCCAGCAGCCGCGACAGGGATCAGCCCCAGCATTTT,CASSRDRDQPQHF
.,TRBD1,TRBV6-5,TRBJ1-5,TGTGCCAGCAGCTCGACAGGGGGCAGGAATCAGCCCCAGCATTTT,CASSSTGGRNQPQHF
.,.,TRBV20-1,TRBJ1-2,TGCAGTGCTAGTGATGTGGGGCCAGGGTGGCCGTATGGCTACACCTTC,CSASDVGPGWPYGYTF
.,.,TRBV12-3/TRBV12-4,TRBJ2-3,TGTGCCAGCAGTTTCGTTGGCGGTACGCAGTATTTT,CASSFVGGTQYF
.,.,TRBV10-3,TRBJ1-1,TGTGCCATCTCCTGGGGCCCCGAGTCCCCCACTGAAGCTTTCTTT,CAISWGPESPTEAFF
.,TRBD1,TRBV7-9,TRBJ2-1,TGTGCCAGCAGCTGGACAGGGAATGAGCAGTTCTTC,CASSWTGNEQFF
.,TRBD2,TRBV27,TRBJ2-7,TGTGCCAGCAGTTTCGGAGCGGGAGAGGTGTTCGAGCAGTACTTC,CASSFGAGEVFEQYF
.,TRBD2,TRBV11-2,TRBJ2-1,TGTGCCAGCAGCTTAGCGCGGGAGGGGAAGAATGAGCAGTTCTTC,CASSLAREGKNEQFF
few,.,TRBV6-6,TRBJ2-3,TGTGCCAGCAGTCGCTCCAGGGGGGCCGCTAGCACAGATACGCAGTATTTT,CASSRSRGAASTDTQYF
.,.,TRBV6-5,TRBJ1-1,TGTGCCAGCAGTTTAGGGGCCCCGGACACTGAAGCTTTCTTT,CASSLGAPDTEAFF
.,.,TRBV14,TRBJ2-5,TGTGCCAGCAGCCAAGTATCGGACAGCACCCAAGAGACCCAGTACTTC,CASSQVSDSTQETQYF
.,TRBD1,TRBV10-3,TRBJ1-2,TGTGCCATCAGTGAGGAGACAGGGGGATGGATGGATAACTATGGCTACACCTTC,CAISEETGGWMDNYGYTF
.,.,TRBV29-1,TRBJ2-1,TGCAGCCCAACGACAGGAGCTTACAATGAGCAGTTCTTC,CSPTTGAYNEQFF
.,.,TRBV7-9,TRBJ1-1,TGTGCCAGCAGCTTATATAGACTGTCGAACACTGAAGCTTTCTTT,CASSLYRLSNTEAFF
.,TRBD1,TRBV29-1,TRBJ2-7,TGCAGCGTTGAAGAGACAGGGTTCAACGAGCAGTACTTC,CSVEETGFNEQYF
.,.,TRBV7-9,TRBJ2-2,TGTGCCAGCAGCCAACTAGGATCCGGGGAGCTGTTTTTT,CASSQLGSGELFF
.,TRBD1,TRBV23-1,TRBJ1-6,TGCGCCAGCAGTCATGCGGGACAGGGTTGTTCACCCCTCCACTTT,CASSHAGQGCSPLHF
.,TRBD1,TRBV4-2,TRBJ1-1,TGTGCCAGCAGCCCCCGACAGGGGACAGGGAACACTGAAGCTTTCTTT,CASSPRQGTGNTEAFF
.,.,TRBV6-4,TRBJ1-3,TGTGCCAGCAGTGACTCGAGGAAGCCGTCCTCGGGAAACACCATATATTTT,CASSDSRKPSSGNTIYF
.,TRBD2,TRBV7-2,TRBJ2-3,TGTGCCAGCAGCTTACTAGCGGGGATCTCAGATACGCAGTATTTT,CASSLLAGISDTQYF
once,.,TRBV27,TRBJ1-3,TGTTGCCAGCATCCTACCAGGGGCTACTCTGGAAACACCATATATTTT,CCQHPTRGYSGNTIYF
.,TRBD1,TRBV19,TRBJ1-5,TGTGCCAGTAGTATATTTGACAGGGGAGGACAGCCCCAGCATTTT,CASSIFDRGGQPQHF
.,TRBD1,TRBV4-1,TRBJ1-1,TGCGCCAGCAGAACACCAGGGGGCGCAACTGAAGCTTTCTTT,CASRTPGGATEAFF
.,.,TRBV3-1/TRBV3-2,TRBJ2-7,TGTGCCAGCAGCCATTCATCCTACGAGCAGTACTTC,CASSHSSYEQYF
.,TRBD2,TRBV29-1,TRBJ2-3,TGCAGCGTTGCTGCTAGCGGGAGTCCAGATACGCAGTATTTT,CSVAASGSPDTQYF
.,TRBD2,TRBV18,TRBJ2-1,TGTGCCAGCTCGCGGGAGAGGGAACAGTTCTTC,CASSREREQFF
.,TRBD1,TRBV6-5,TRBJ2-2,TGTGCCAGCAGTTACAGGACAGGGGATGCCGGGGAGCTGTTTTTT,CASSYRTGDAGELFF
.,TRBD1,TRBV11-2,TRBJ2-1,TGTGCCAGCAGCTTACAGAGGGGGCCTCCCAATGAGCAGTTCTTC,CASSLQRGPPNEQFF
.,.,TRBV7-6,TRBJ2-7,TGTGCCAGCAGCTTAATGGGGACTCAAGGATACGACGAGCAGTACTTC,CASSLMGTQGYDEQYF
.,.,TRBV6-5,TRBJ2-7,TGTGCCAGCAGGGCCTCCTACGAGCAGTACTTC,CASRASYEQYF